A single sample is the source of the 25 T cell receptor beta chains below, sequenced in a study of neurological immune-mediated disorders. MiXCR, run by TCRdb on the 5' RACE reads, gives a single entry per CDR3 protein. The table lists around 100,000 distinct CDR3 sequences, about 10% of them singletons. Stated time point: longitudinal time-point 3. Sequencing was performed on PBMCs. The receptors stem from a female donor with HTLV-1-associated myelopathy (HAM/TSP).

Many counts were recorded for this clonotype. This chain joins TRBV10-3 and TRBJ2-7; D is possibly TRBD1 or TRBD2 (5 bases each). The CDR3 is 12 residues long. Germline loops: CDR1 ENHRY, CDR2 SYGVKD. The germline V and J ends were trimmed by 8 bases and 1 base, with 9 bases remaining between them. The CDR3 region has the DNA TGTGCCATCCGGGACGGATCCTACGAGCAGTACTTC. Its translation is CAIRDGSYEQYF.

This clonotype has at least ten counts. The chain recombines TRBV7-3 with TRBJ1-2, with unresolved D. This CDR3 has 15 amino acids. Trimming removed 5 bases at V and 0 bases at J, with 13 bases between. CDR1 is SGHTA and CDR2 is FQGTGA in the germline V gene. The CDR3 sequence: CASSPNGRPNYGYTF. In DNA, the CDR3 is TGTGCCAGCAGCCCCAACGGACGGCCTAACTATGGCTACACCTTC.

This clonotype was found many times. The chain employs TRBV7-3 and TRBJ2-3; TRBD1 is a possible D gene (5 bases). The CDR3 runs to 15 residues. V lost 1 base and J 6 bases, leaving 14 bases between the germline ends. Germline V gene sequence: CDR1 SGHTA, CDR2 FQGTGA. The CDR3 region is CASSLIHSSGDTQYF. The DNA for the CDR3 is TGTGCCAGCAGCTTAATTCACAGCTCAGGGGATACGCAGTATTTT.

This clonotype was seen ten or more times. This chain connects TRBV7-2 to TRBJ1-5; D ambiguous. This CDR3 region has 14 residues. Germline V gives CDR1 SGHTA, CDR2 FQGNSA. V was cut by 1 base and J by 9 bases, with 13 bases left in between. In DNA, the CDR3 is TGTGCCAGCAGCTTAGTTAATTCCGTCCGGCCCCAGCATTTT. Translation: CASSLVNSVRPQHF.

Comment on this clonotype: A much larger clone differs by one base, so this may be a read error. The chain couples TRBV7-9 to TRBJ2-7; D is perhaps TRBD1 (6 bases). The CDR3 length is 15 residues. Trimming stripped 5 bases from V and 2 bases from J, with 16 bases between. In germline, CDR1 is SEHNR, CDR2 FQNEAQ (reference sequence). Here the CDR3 reads CASSRDMGFPYEQYF. In DNA, the CDR3 is TGTGCCAGCAGCCGGGACATGGGGTTTCCCTACGAGCAGTACTTC.

There are many counts of this clonotype. The chain joins TRBV10-3 to TRBJ1-2; 10 positions agree with TRBD1. There are 15 residues in the CDR3. Germline CDR1 and CDR2: ENHRY and SYGVKD. J lost 0 bases, V lost 6 bases, and 4 bases had no gene match. The CDR3 nucleotides are TGTGCCATCAGCGGTGGACAGGGGGCTAACTATGGCTACACCTTC. This gives the protein CAISGGQGANYGYTF.

This clonotype was detected many times. The chain links TRBV9 to TRBJ2-2; D gene uncertain. The germline V and J ends were trimmed by 3 bases and 7 bases, with 10 bases remaining between them. Germline assignment: CDR1 SGDLS and CDR2 YYNGEE. This CDR3 region has 13 residues. The CDR3 is CASSGPHGGELFF. The CDR3 DNA reads TGTGCCAGCAGCGGCCCGCATGGCGGGGAGCTGTTTTTT.

This clonotype was recorded at least ten times. This chain links TRBV24-1 with TRBJ2-3, with a tentative D call TRBD2 (6 bases). There are 11 residues in the CDR3. V dropped 9 bases and J dropped 5 bases, with 8 bases sitting between them. CDR1 and CDR2 (germline): KGHDR, SFDVKD. CDR3 protein: CATGGLDTQYF. The CDR3 nucleotides read TGTGCCACCGGAGGGCTAGATACGCAGTATTTT.

Many counts were recorded for this clonotype. The rearrangement links TRBV7-8 to TRBJ2-1, with 9 bases that match TRBD2. J gave up 4 bases and V 0 bases, and 1 base lay outside the gene matches. The CDR3 has 15 amino acids. Germline values: CDR1 SGHVS, CDR2 FQNEAQ. CDR3 DNA sequence: TGTGCCAGCAGCTTAGCGGGACTAGCTTACAATGAGCAGTTCTTC. Protein: CASSLAGLAYNEQFF.

This clonotype was counted many times. The chain couples TRBV5-1 to TRBJ2-7; no definite D call. V was pared by 0 bases and J by 5 bases, with 12 bases between. The CDR3 is 14 residues long. In germline, CDR1 is SGHRS, CDR2 YFSETQ. This chain's CDR3 is CASSLGRAGHEQYF. DNA for the CDR3: TGCGCCAGCAGCTTGGGAAGGGCAGGACACGAGCAGTACTTC.

This clonotype was counted once. CDR3 bases: TGTGCCAGCAGCTTAGAGGCTAGCGGGGGGGCCAGTGAGCAGTTCTTC. Its translation: CASSLEASGGASEQFF. The chain recombines TRBV7-2 with TRBJ2-1, with TRBD2 identical over 12 bases. Germline values: CDR1 SGHTA, CDR2 FQGNSA. The CDR3 runs 16 residues. The junction had 7 bases not matched to a gene; V was cut back by 1 base and J by 9 bases.

This clonotype was seen more than once but under ten times. CDR3 amino acids: CASSPGHGPLGGSGQGQGGYF. CDR3 nucleotide sequence: TGTGCCAGCAGCCCCGGCCACGGGCCCCTTGGCGGTAGCGGGCAGGGCCAGGGGGGGTACTTC. V usage is TRBV6-5 and J usage is TRBJ2-7; D may correspond to TRBD1 or TRBD2 (7 bases each). CDR1 MNHEY and CDR2 SVGAGI come from the germline V gene. The V and J ends lost 6 bases and 12 bases respectively, with 45 bases between them. The CDR3 sequence is 21 residues long.

This clonotype was found many times. The CDR3 DNA reads TGCAGTGCTAGAGTTTCCCTCGGCCAAGAGACCCAGTACTTC. Its protein product is CSARVSLGQETQYF. The chain is built from TRBV20-1 and TRBJ2-5; D ambiguous. Germline lookup yields CDR1 DFQATT and CDR2 SNEGSKA (reference sequence). This CDR3 comprises 14 residues. Trimming removed 1 base from V and 1 base from J, with 10 bases in between.

This clonotype was seen many times. The chain recombines TRBV20-1 with TRBJ1-1, with D perhaps TRBD1 (6 bases). Trimming left V 4 bases short and J 5 bases short, with 14 bases between. CDR3 length equals 13 residues. Germline assignment: CDR1 DFQATT and CDR2 SNEGSKA (reference sequence). The CDR3 protein is CSAITGRETEAFF. CDR3 bases: TGCAGTGCTATAACAGGGAGGGAGACTGAAGCTTTCTTT.

This rearrangement joins TRBV5-1 to TRBJ2-3; 9 nucleotides match TRBD1. Germline CDR1 reads SGHRS; CDR2 reads YFSETQ. The CDR3 covers 17 residues. Trimming at V came to 0 bases and at J to 2 bases, leaving 7 bases not matched to a gene. The CDR3 DNA is TGCGCCAGCAGCTTGGGCCCGGGACAGGGAGCCACAGATACGCAGTATTTT. Amino acids: CASSLGPGQGATDTQYF.

The chain is built from TRBV20-1 and TRBJ1-4; 8 bases agree with TRBD1. Germline CDR1 is DFQATT and CDR2 is SNEGSKA (reference sequence). J gave up 8 bases and V 5 bases, and 7 bases lay outside the gene matches. This CDR3 is 13 amino acids long. Here the CDR3 DNA reads TGCAGTGCTGTCGACAGGGGTGGGGAAAAACTGTTTTTT. It is translated as CSAVDRGGEKLFF.

This clonotype has at least ten counts. The V gene is TRBV20-1, the J gene TRBJ2-5; D possibly corresponds to TRBD1 (6 bases). CDR1 and CDR2 (germline): DFQATT, SNEGSKA (reference sequence). The V gene lost 5 bases and the J gene lost 7 bases, with 14 bases spanning the gap. The CDR3 has 12 amino acids. The chain's CDR3 is CSAGRDTGTQYF. Here the CDR3 DNA reads TGCAGTGCTGGCCGGGACACGGGGACCCAGTACTTC.

This clonotype was picked up many times. The chain is built from TRBV7-9 and TRBJ2-4; 8 nucleotides align to TRBD2. The CDR3 runs to 19 residues. After removal of 7 bases from V and 0 bases from J, the junction contained 17 bases not matched to a gene. In germline, CDR1 is SEHNR, CDR2 FQNEAQ (reference sequence). CDR3 coding DNA: TGTGCCAGCAAACCAGCGGGGGCGGAACTTGCCGTAGCCAAAAACATTCAGTACTTC. This translates into CASKPAGAELAVAKNIQYF.

There are many counts of this clonotype. This sequence joins TRBV5-1 and TRBJ2-1, with 11 bases matching TRBD2. V was clipped by 4 bases and J by 6 bases; unmatched bases: 3. The CDR3 covers 14 residues. From germline, CDR1 is SGHRS and CDR2 YFSETQ. The CDR3: CASSQGTSGNEQFF. The DNA of the CDR3 is TGCGCCAGCAGCCAGGGGACTAGCGGCAATGAGCAGTTCTTC.

The chain has TRBV29-1 and TRBJ2-2; no firm D call. This CDR3 is built from 12 residues. Between the trimmed V and J ends, which lost 7 bases and 3 bases, there was a span of 9 bases. Looked up from germline, CDR1 is SQVTM and CDR2 is ANQGSEA. CDR3 in DNA: TGCAGCGCTCTGGACCACACCGGGGAGCTGTTTTTT. Amino acid sequence: CSALDHTGELFF.

V and J are TRBV5-1 and TRBJ1-2; TRBD1 is a possible D gene (5 bases). This CDR3 has 14 amino acids. V lost 4 bases and J 3 bases, leaving 13 bases between the germline ends. Germline lookup yields CDR1 SGHRS and CDR2 YFSETQ. The DNA for the CDR3 is TGCGCCAGCAGCCGCCGGGGGGGGGACTATGGCTACACCTTC. Translation: CASSRRGGDYGYTF.

Of note for this clonotype: One end of the junction does not line up with germline, which may come from a read error. The J gene is TRBJ2-2, the V gene TRBV7-8; D is perhaps TRBD1 (6 bases). Germline V gene sequence: CDR1 SGHVS, CDR2 FQNEAQ. The CDR3 consists of 17 residues. Written as DNA, the CDR3 is TGTGCCAGCCGCTTGAGGGGGATACAGGGGAACACCGGGGAGCTGTTTTTT. This gives the protein CASRLRGIQGNTGELFF. Combining the CDR3 with reference TRBV7-8 and TRBJ2-2 gives the whole variable domain GAGVSQSPRYKVAKRGQDVALRCDPISGHVSLFWYQQALGQGPEFLTYFQNEAQLDKSGLPSDRFFAERPEGSVSTLKIQRTQQEDSAVYLCASRLRGIQGNTGELFFGEGSRLTVL.

This clonotype was found many times. The rearrangement links TRBV10-3 to TRBJ2-7, with D perhaps TRBD1 (6 bases). This CDR3 has 13 residues. V was shortened by 9 bases and J by 1 base, with 13 bases between the two germline ends. Germline CDR1 and CDR2: ENHRY and SYGVKD. The CDR3 DNA sequence: TGTGCCATAACAGGGATCAATTCCTACGAGCAGTACTTC. Translating gives CAITGINSYEQYF.

This clonotype was seen many times. The V call is TRBV7-8, the J call TRBJ2-3, with 9 bases matching TRBD2. Trimming cost V 1 base and J 6 bases; bases outside gene matches: 2. The V gene's germline CDR1 is SGHVS and CDR2 FQNEAQ. There are 14 residues in the CDR3. The CDR3, as DNA: TGTGCCAGCAGCTTAGTAGCGGGGGTGGATACGCAGTATTTT. This codes for CASSLVAGVDTQYF.

This clonotype was observed at least ten times. The chain joins TRBV20-1 to TRBJ2-3; 7 bases fit TRBD2. The CDR3 length is 14 residues. CDR1 is DFQATT, CDR2 SNEGSKA, per germline (reference sequence). J was trimmed by 4 bases and V by 8 bases; bases with no gene match: 12. For the CDR3, the DNA is TGCAGTTTCCTGAGCGGGACTCATCCAGATACGCAGTATTTT. Translated, it gives CSFLSGTHPDTQYF.